These T cell receptor beta chains were read from a single sample in a study of control samples from healthy donors and cancer patients. Produced via immunoSEQ multiplex PCR; TCRdb's table is partial and in-frame only. Among some 80,000 clones, approximately 90% were seen once, and the ten largest hold under 2.5%. Sequences were obtained from PBMCs. The receptors stem from a woman aged 55 to 70 with head and neck cancer. Each CDR3 is given with its conserved first and last residue. The D gene is left open where the match is weak. Some rows mark clone size as missing; the rest say once, few, many or name a class of expanded clone.

>NA|TRBJ2-1|NA|TRBV19
CASIAGGRGRNEQFF
TGTGCCAGTATCGCTGGGGGCAGGGGACGAAATGAGCAGTTCTTC
>NA|TRBJ2-2|NA|TRBV4-1
CASSQAWDIFGELFF
TGCGCCAGCAGCCAAGCTTGGGACATATTTGGGGAGCTGTTTTTT
>NA|TRBJ2-5|TRBD2|TRBV19
CASAGGPQETQYF
TGTGCCAGTGCGGGAGGCCCACAAGAGACCCAGTACTTC
>NA|TRBJ1-6|NA|TRBV7-9
CASSSLGLEALHF
TGTGCCAGCAGCTCTCTGGGCCTGGAGGCCCTCCACTTT
>NA|TRBJ2-5|TRBD2|TRBV7-2
CASSPLAGVEETQYF
TGTGCCAGCAGTCCCCTAGCGGGAGTTGAAGAGACCCAGTACTTC
>NA|TRBJ2-1|TRBD2|TRBV27
CASSLTSGRQFF
TGTGCCAGCAGTCTTACTAGCGGGAGGCAGTTCTTC
>NA|TRBJ1-3|NA|TRBV28
CASSLRGSFNRNTIYF
TGTGCCAGCAGTTTACGTGGGTCTTTTAATAGAAACACCATATATTTT
>NA|TRBJ2-5|TRBD2|TRBV7-6
CASNSLASGTGTQYF
TGTGCCAGCAACAGCTTGGCTAGCGGGACTGGGACCCAGTACTTC
>NA|TRBJ2-3|NA|TRBV6-5
CASGGQGMVTDTQYF
TGTGCCAGCGGGGGCCAGGGGATGGTCACAGATACGCAGTATTTT
>once|TRBJ1-1|TRBD1|TRBV5-1
CASSSQGGNTEAFF
TGCGCCAGCAGCTCCCAGGGGGGGAACACTGAAGCTTTCTTT
>NA|TRBJ2-7|NA|TRBV14
CASSQGRDRAYEQYF
TGTGCCAGCAGCCAAGGCAGGGACCGAGCCTACGAGCAGTACTTC
>NA|TRBJ2-1|TRBD1|TRBV5-1
CASSRPGTGEYNEQFF
TGCGCCAGCAGCCGGCCCGGGACAGGGGAATACAATGAGCAGTTCTTC
>NA|TRBJ2-1|NA|TRBV5-4
CASSWGLFEDNEQFF
TGTGCCAGCAGCTGGGGGCTATTCGAGGATAATGAGCAGTTCTTC
>NA|TRBJ2-7|TRBD1|TRBV5-5
CASSLGPTQGGEQYF
TGTGCCAGCAGCTTGGGTCCCACACAGGGGGGCGAGCAGTACTTC
>NA|TRBJ2-6|TRBD1|TRBV20-1
CSASTGGVQGTRSVLTF
TGCAGTGCTAGTACAGGGGGAGTACAGGGAACTCGGAGCGTCCTGACTTTC
>NA|TRBJ1-1|NA|TRBV20-1
CSARSNTEAFF
TGCAGTGCTAGAAGCAACACTGAAGCTTTCTTT
>NA|TRBJ1-5|NA|TRBV4-2
CASSQSGDSNQPQHF
TGTGCCAGCAGCCAATCAGGGGATAGCAATCAGCCCCAGCATTTT
>NA|TRBJ1-3|NA|TRBV5-5
CASSRDMSSGNTIYF
TGTGCCAGCAGTCGGGACATGAGCTCTGGAAACACCATATATTTT
>NA|TRBJ1-5|TRBD1|TRBV7-9
CASSYQTGAGGNQPQHF
TGTGCCAGCAGCTACCAGACAGGGGCCGGCGGCAATCAGCCCCAGCATTTT
>NA|TRBJ2-3|NA|TRBV20-1
CSASSTDTQYF
TGCAGTGCTTCGAGCACAGATACGCAGTATTTT
>NA|TRBJ2-7|NA|TRBV19
CASSSGTRSNKQYF
TGTGCCAGTAGTTCCGGGACAAGGTCTAACAAGCAGTACTTC
>NA|TRBJ1-1|NA|TRBV25-1
CASSGRWNTEAFF
TGTGCCAGCAGTGGCCGGTGGAACACTGAAGCTTTCTTT
>NA|TRBJ2-1|NA|TRBV19
CATGATSTYNEQFF
TGTGCCACTGGGGCGACTAGTACCTACAATGAGCAGTTCTTC
>NA|TRBJ2-7|TRBD1|TRBV2
CASRTGTGTIHDRYEQYF
TGTGCCAGCAGGACCGGGACAGGGACCATACACGATCGCTACGAGCAGTACTTC
>NA|TRBJ2-3|TRBD2|TRBV5-8
CASNRLSGGSTDTQYF
TGTGCCAGCAACCGACTTAGCGGGGGTAGCACAGATACGCAGTATTTT
>NA|TRBJ2-2|NA|TRBV30
CAWSGGPNTGELFF
TGTGCCTGGAGTGGGGGGCCCAACACCGGGGAGCTGTTTTTT
>few|TRBJ2-7|TRBD2|TRBV28
CASSLVLAGGPRSYEQYF
TGTGCCAGCAGTTTAGTCCTAGCGGGAGGGCCTAGGTCCTACGAGCAGTACTTC
>NA|TRBJ2-7|NA|TRBV6-5
CASSSTTYEQYF
TGTGCCAGCAGCTCCACAACCTACGAGCAGTACTTC
>NA|TRBJ2-7|NA|TRBV5-5
CASSQAGVVYEQYF
TGTGCCAGCAGCCAAGCCGGGGTCGTCTACGAGCAGTACTTC
>NA|TRBJ1-3|TRBD1|TRBV5-1
CASSLTGGSFGNTIYF
TGCGCCAGCAGCTTAACAGGGGGAAGTTTTGGAAACACCATATATTTT
>NA|TRBJ2-3|NA|TRBV7-2
CASSSRLGTDTQYF
TGTGCCAGCAGCTCCAGACTGGGCACAGATACGCAGTATTTT
>few|TRBJ2-1|NA|TRBV5-1
CASKRAGGQVYNEQFF
TGCGCCAGCAAGAGGGCGGGGGGACAGGTCTACAATGAGCAGTTCTTC
>NA|TRBJ2-2|NA|TRBV5-4
CASSLNEGAGELFF
TGTGCCAGCAGCTTGAATGAGGGCGCCGGGGAGCTGTTTTTT
>NA|TRBJ2-1|NA|TRBV7-2
CASSLAVSGNEQFF
TGTGCCAGCAGCTTAGCGGTATCGGGCAATGAGCAGTTCTTC
>NA|TRBJ2-2|NA|TRBV5-1
CASSFGNTGELFF
TGCGCCAGCAGCTTCGGAAACACCGGGGAGCTGTTTTTT
>few|TRBJ1-1|NA|TRBV5-4
CASSFSQNTEAFF
TGTGCCAGCAGCTTTTCTCAGAACACTGAAGCTTTCTTT
>NA|TRBJ2-3|NA|TRBV7-8
CASSFPGAAGTDTQYF
TGTGCCAGCAGCTTCCCGGGGGCGGCTGGCACAGATACGCAGTATTTT
>NA|TRBJ2-2|NA|TRBV10-2
CASKRHRCQASRGAVF
TGCGCCAGCAAACGCCACCGGTGCCAGGCTAGTCGGGGAGCTGTTTTT
>NA|TRBJ2-2|NA|TRBV28
CASSKRSRGTGELFF
TGTGCCAGCAGTAAACGGAGTCGGGGCACCGGGGAGCTGTTTTTT
>NA|TRBJ2-7|NA|TRBV12-3/TRBV12-4
CASSFDGVYEQYF
TGTGCCAGCAGTTTCGACGGGGTCTACGAGCAGTACTTC
>NA|TRBJ2-2|NA|TRBV2
CASNIHAGELFF
TGTGCCAGCAATATACATGCCGGGGAGCTGTTTTTT
>NA|TRBJ2-1|NA|TRBV19
CASSLGRERSNEQFF
TGTGCCAGTAGTCTAGGTAGAGAACGATCCAATGAGCAGTTCTTC
>NA|TRBJ2-1|NA|TRBV3-1/TRBV3-2
CASSQDAWRAGYNEQFF
TGTGCCAGCAGCCAAGACGCCTGGAGGGCCGGGTACAATGAGCAGTTCTTC
>NA|TRBJ2-1|TRBD2|TRBV28
CASSPPYGLAGVGNEQFF
TGTGCCAGCAGTCCGCCCTATGGGCTAGCGGGCGTGGGCAATGAGCAGTTCTTC
>medium-sized|TRBJ2-7|NA|TRBV7-9
CASSPSGVGEQYF
TGTGCCAGCAGCCCCTCAGGGGTGGGCGAGCAGTACTTC
>NA|TRBJ2-7|NA|TRBV14
CASSPRTSHYSYEQYF
TGTGCCAGCAGCCCTCGTACTAGCCACTACTCCTACGAGCAGTACTTC
>NA|TRBJ2-3|NA|TRBV6-4
CASSSSFTDTQYF
TGTGCCAGCAGTTCCAGTTTCACAGATACGCAGTATTTT
>NA|TRBJ2-3|NA|TRBV11-2
CASSLGTSTDTQYF
TGTGCCAGCAGCTTAGGAACCAGCACAGATACGCAGTATTTT
>NA|TRBJ2-1|TRBD2|TRBV23-1
CANSRREDGDEQFF
TGCGCCAACTCGCGGCGGGAGGACGGCGATGAGCAGTTCTTC
>NA|TRBJ2-7|NA|TRBV9
CASSSSGSNYEQYF
TGTGCCAGCAGCTCCTCGGGTAGTAACTACGAGCAGTACTTC